Below, 15 T cell receptor beta chains from the same sample are listed, as sequenced in a study of control samples from healthy donors and cancer patients. Clones were read by immunoSEQ multiplex PCR, and TCRdb kept only the in-frame ones, dropping some. The table lists approximately 37,000 clones, about 93% of them singletons. The sequenced material came from blood. Every receptor here comes from a woman aged 45-65 years in good health.

The chain has TRBV3-1 (or the pseudogene TRBV3-2) and TRBJ2-1; 7 bases map to TRBD1. V dropped 3 bases and J dropped 2; count of bases not matched to a gene: 4. The length of the CDR3 is 15 residues. Germline CDR1 is LGHDT and CDR2 is YNNKEL (reference sequence). CDR3 protein: CASSQGDSPYNEQFF. Here the CDR3 DNA reads TGTGCCAGCAGCCAGGGGGACAGCCCCTACAATGAGCAGTTCTTC.

V gene TRBV3-1 (or the pseudogene TRBV3-2) combines with J gene TRBJ1-3; 10 bases align to TRBD1. Germline CDR1 is LGHDT and CDR2 is YNNKEL (reference sequence). The V segment lost 2 bases and the J segment 4 bases; nucleotides outside the gene matches: 8. This CDR3 region has 17 residues. CDR3 protein: CASSQRPGQGLGNTIYF. CDR3 coding DNA: TGTGCCAGCAGCCAACGTCCGGGACAGGGGTTGGGAAACACCATATATTTT.

This clone has just a few counts. Other DNA sequences in this sample translate to the same CDR3. The rearrangement joins TRBV5-1 to TRBJ1-1; D uncertain. This CDR3 spans 14 amino acids. CDR1 SGHRS and CDR2 YFSETQ come from the germline V gene. Trimming cost V 3 bases and J 1 base, with 10 bases left between them. The CDR3: CASSSQGGNTEAFF. The CDR3 DNA is TGCGCCAGCAGCTCACAAGGAGGGAACACTGAAGCTTTCTTT.

This clone showed up just a few times. V and J are TRBV6-5 and TRBJ2-7; weak D call: TRBD1 (5 bases). The germline gives CDR1 MNHEY, CDR2 SVGAGI. Trimming stripped 8 bases from V and 6 bases from J, with 11 bases between. The CDR3 covers 11 residues. The CDR3 loop is CASRQWGEQYF. CDR3 nucleotides: TGTGCCAGCCGACAGTGGGGCGAGCAGTACTTC.

V and J are TRBV6-1 and TRBJ1-4; D gene ambiguous. CDR1 is MNHNS, CDR2 SASEGT, per germline. There are 16 residues in the CDR3. Trimming removed 4 bases from V and 1 base from J, with 13 bases in between. The CDR3 DNA sequence: TGTGCCAGCAGTGTTCCCCGGTTGGTAACTAATGAAAAACTGTTTTTT. It codes for CASSVPRLVTNEKLFF.

This clone was observed a single time. This chain links TRBV27 with TRBJ1-4; a weak D match, TRBD1 (5 bases). V was trimmed by 5 bases and J by 8 bases, leaving 18 bases between them. The CDR3 is 15 amino acids. Per germline, CDR1 MNHEY and CDR2 SMNVEV (reference sequence). CDR3 sequence reads: CASSERGRGLEKLFF. CDR3 bases: TGTGCCAGCAGTGAGAGGGGTCGGGGGTTGGAAAAACTGTTTTTT. The full variable domain, in which reference TRBV27 and TRBJ1-4 provide the parts outside the CDR3, is EAQVTQNPRYLITVTGKKLTVTCSQNMNHEYMSWYRQDPGLGLRQIYYSMNVEVTDKGDVPEGYKVSRKEKRNFPLILESPSPNQTSLYFCASSERGRGLEKLFFGSGTQLSVL.

This chain's CDR3 is CASTLEAVRVSALLNTEAFF. CDR3 DNA sequence: TGTGCCAGTACCCTCGAAGCCGTCCGGGTCAGCGCGTTGTTGAACACTGAAGCTTTCTTT. V usage is TRBV19 and J usage is TRBJ1-1; D uncertain. The CDR3 has 20 residues. From germline, CDR1 is LNHDA and CDR2 SQIVND (reference sequence). The V and J ends lost 7 bases and 0 bases respectively, with 30 bases between them.

V is TRBV2 and J is TRBJ2-5; no clear D gene. This CDR3 spans 11 amino acids. V lost 6 bases and J lost 2, with 4 bases in between. In germline, CDR1 is SNHLY, CDR2 FYNNEI. The CDR3: CASRGQETQYF. As DNA, the CDR3 is TGTGCCAGCAGGGGGCAAGAGACCCAGTACTTC.

The rearrangement joins TRBV24-1 to TRBJ2-1; TRBD2 is a possible D gene (5 bases). This CDR3 contains 12 residues. Germline CDR1 and CDR2: KGHDR and SFDVKD. The ends were cut back, 9 bases at V and 9 bases at J, with 14 bases in the middle. CDR3 nucleotides: TGTGCCACCTCGGGGTTGGTTGGTGAGCAGTTCTTC. It translates to CATSGLVGEQFF.

The chain combines TRBV3-1 (or the pseudogene TRBV3-2) with TRBJ1-2; maybe TRBD1 (6 bases). Trimming removed 1 base from V and 6 bases from J, with 15 bases in between. The CDR3 runs 15 residues. The germline V gene has CDR1 LGHDT and CDR2 YNNKEL (reference sequence). The CDR3 reads CASSQGLTGLDGYTF. The CDR3 DNA is TGTGCCAGCAGCCAAGGACTAACAGGGCTTGATGGCTACACCTTC.

V gene TRBV4-1 combines with J gene TRBJ1-1; D is uncertain. V was pared by 0 bases and J by 6 bases, with 8 bases between. The CDR3 consists of 13 residues. Per germline, CDR1 MGHRA and CDR2 YSYEKL. The CDR3 loop reads CASSQDLSPEAFF. As DNA, the CDR3 is TGCGCCAGCAGCCAAGATCTCTCACCTGAAGCTTTCTTT.

This clone occurred once. The CDR3 is CASNRDLLGSPLHF. The DNA for the CDR3 is TGTGCCAGCAATCGGGACCTACTGGGGTCACCCCTCCACTTT. This chain joins TRBV2 and TRBJ1-6, with D perhaps matching TRBD1 (5 bases). Trimming stripped 7 bases from V and 10 bases from J, with 17 bases between. This CDR3 is built from 14 residues. Germline V CDR1 and CDR2: SNHLY, FYNNEI.

This CDR3 is CASSVDPSGGPKDTQYF. The CDR3 coding sequence is TGTGCCAGCAGCGTAGATCCTAGCGGGGGGCCTAAAGATACGCAGTATTTT. This chain joins TRBV9 and TRBJ2-3; 11 bases fit TRBD2. This CDR3 has 17 amino acids. CDR1 is SGDLS and CDR2 is YYNGEE in the germline V gene. V shed 0 bases and J 5 bases; nucleotides not matched to a gene: 8.

The J gene is TRBJ1-5, the V gene TRBV12-3 or TRBV12-4; no definite D call. With 3 bases removed from V and 6 bases from J, the gap between germline ends came to 6 bases. The CDR3 consists of 12 residues. This chain's CDR3 is CASSFGAQPQHF. The CDR3 DNA follows: TGTGCCAGCAGTTTCGGAGCTCAGCCCCAGCATTTT.

J is TRBJ1-4 and V is TRBV3-1 (or the pseudogene TRBV3-2); tentative D call: TRBD1 (6 bases). Germline lookup yields CDR1 LGHDT and CDR2 YNNKEL (reference sequence). The CDR3 is made up of 15 amino acids. Trimming left V 4 bases short and J 8 bases short, with 17 bases between. The CDR3 protein is CASSPGATVSEKLFF. The CDR3 DNA follows: TGTGCCAGCAGCCCGGGGGCAACCGTGAGCGAAAAACTGTTTTTT.